Below, 25 T cell receptor beta chains from the same sample are listed, as sequenced in a study of blood T cell repertoires in COVID-19. The assay was immunoSEQ multiplex PCR, and TCRdb's table has in-frame clones only and misses some. The sample has approximately 26,000 clones; 82% are singletons. The source material was peripheral blood. The origin of the receptors is a human donor in a cohort sampled during active COVID-19.

This rearrangement joins TRBV5-1 to TRBJ2-2; TRBD2 matches at 12 bases. Germline loops: CDR1 SGHRS, CDR2 YFSETQ. J lost 6 bases, V lost 4 bases, and 4 bases had no gene match. The CDR3 runs 15 residues. CDR3 DNA sequence: TGCGCCAGCAGCCCGACTAGCGGGGGTTCCGGGGAGCTGTTTTTT. Protein sequence: CASSPTSGGSGELFF.

The chain couples TRBV4-3 to TRBJ2-2, with 7 bases identical to TRBD1. The germline V gene has CDR1 LGHNA and CDR2 YSLEER. This CDR3 has 16 amino acids. Trimming took 0 bases from V and 7 from J; bases not matched to a gene: 8. CDR3 loop: CASSQDKDRLVGELFF. The DNA for the CDR3 is TGCGCCAGCAGCCAAGATAAGGACAGGCTGGTCGGGGAGCTGTTTTTT.

The chain combines TRBV6-5 with TRBJ1-3, with 7 bases matching TRBD1. The germline V gene encodes CDR1 MNHEY and CDR2 SVGAGI. The V gene end was trimmed by 6 bases and the J gene end by 0 bases; junction bases not matched to a gene: 5. This CDR3 has 15 amino acids. The CDR3 DNA reads as TGTGCCAGCAGCATACAGGGGTTCTCTGGAAACACCATATATTTT. Translation gives CASSIQGFSGNTIYF.

The rearrangement uses TRBV5-6 and TRBJ1-1; TRBD1 matches at 8 bases. Unmatched junction bases numbered 8, after V lost 4 bases and J lost 3 bases. Germline V gene data show CDR1 as SGHDT and CDR2 as YYEEEE. The CDR3 is 15 residues long. The CDR3 bases are TGTGCCAGCAGCAGATACGACAGGGGTTACACTGAAGCTTTCTTT. Its protein product is CASSRYDRGYTEAFF.

The chain carries TRBV11-3 and TRBJ2-1, with TRBD2 matching 11 bases. CDR3 length equals 17 residues. The germline V gene has CDR1 SGHNT and CDR2 YENEEA. V shed 4 bases, J shed 8 bases, and the junction held 13 bases outside the gene matches. CDR3 nucleotide sequence: TGTGCCAGCAGCTCCAGAAGAGATAGCGGGGGGGCAGATGAGCAGTTCTTC. This encodes CASSSRRDSGGADEQFF.

CDR3 bases: TGTGCCAGCAGCCAAGACACTACGATTACCGGGGAGCTGTTTTTT. Translation gives CASSQDTTITGELFF. The chain couples TRBV3-1 (or the pseudogene TRBV3-2) to TRBJ2-2; D uncertain. Germline CDR1 and CDR2: LGHDT and YNNKEL (reference sequence). This CDR3 spans 15 amino acids. Between the trimmed V and J ends, which lost 0 bases and 5 bases, there was a span of 10 bases.

V and J are TRBV7-2 and TRBJ2-3; 9 positions match TRBD2. The V segment lost 3 bases and the J segment 2 bases; nucleotides outside the gene matches: 12. The CDR3 length is 18 residues. CDR1 and CDR2 (germline): SGHTA, FQGNSA. The CDR3 sequence is CASSFQPPRLAVTDTQYF. The CDR3, as DNA: TGTGCCAGCAGCTTTCAACCCCCACGACTAGCGGTCACAGATACGCAGTATTTT.

The genes are TRBV9 and TRBJ2-1; 8 bases are shared with TRBD2. Trimming at V came to 2 bases and at J to 0 bases, leaving 4 bases not matched to a gene. The germline V gene has CDR1 SGDLS and CDR2 YYNGEE. This CDR3 has 16 amino acids. As DNA, the CDR3 is TGTGCCAGCAGCGTCCATAGCGGGACCTCCTACAATGAGCAGTTCTTC. Translated, it gives CASSVHSGTSYNEQFF.

The chain carries TRBV6-5 and TRBJ2-7; 8 positions match TRBD2. This CDR3 comprises 15 residues. V was pared by 5 bases and J by 4 bases, with 10 bases of the junction left unmatched. Germline-derived CDR1 and CDR2 are MNHEY and SVGAGI. The CDR3, as DNA: TGTGCCAGCAGTCCCGAGGGACTAGGCCATTACGAGCAGTACTTC. It codes for CASSPEGLGHYEQYF.

The chain couples TRBV13 to TRBJ2-3; 9 positions agree with TRBD1. The ends lost 1 base at V and 8 bases at J; junction bases unmatched: 16. CDR3 length: 18 amino acids. CDR1 PRHDT and CDR2 FYEKMQ come from the germline V gene (reference sequence). The DNA for the CDR3 is TGTGCCAGCAGCTTAGCCCTAGCTGGACAGGGGAAATTGGGTACGCAGTATTTT. As protein: CASSLALAGQGKLGTQYF.

CDR3 protein: CASSLGTSAYNEQFF. Here the CDR3 DNA reads TGTGCCAGCAGCCTCGGGACTAGCGCGTACAATGAGCAGTTCTTC. The V and J genes are TRBV6-5 and TRBJ2-1; 10 bases map to TRBD2. The junction had 6 bases not matched to a gene; V was cut back by 6 bases and J by 4 bases. This CDR3 region has 15 residues. Germline assignment: CDR1 MNHEY and CDR2 SVGAGI.

J is TRBJ1-1 and V is TRBV18; 8 bases agree with TRBD1. V shed 1 base and J 6 bases; nucleotides not matched to a gene: 7. Germline V gene lookup returns CDR1 KGHSH and CDR2 LQKENI. The CDR3 has 15 amino acids. CDR3 protein: CASSPQTQGAAEAFF. The CDR3 region has the DNA TGTGCCAGCTCACCACAAACCCAGGGGGCCGCTGAAGCTTTCTTT.

V usage is TRBV6-6 and J usage is TRBJ2-1, with 7 positions matching TRBD2. V was clipped by 0 bases and J by 5 bases; unmatched bases: 4. Germline V gene sequence: CDR1 MNHNY, CDR2 SVGAGI (reference sequence). The CDR3 is 15 amino acids. CDR3 protein: CASSYSRGGDNEQFF. CDR3 coding DNA: TGTGCCAGCAGTTACTCGAGGGGAGGGGACAATGAGCAGTTCTTC.

This clone has only a few counts. The rearrangement joins TRBV7-8 to TRBJ2-7; D possibly corresponds to TRBD1 (5 bases). This CDR3 spans 15 amino acids. Germline CDR1 SGHVS, CDR2 FQNEAQ. The V gene lost 5 bases and the J gene lost 6 bases, with 20 bases spanning the gap. CDR3 residues: CASSTSPAGLGEQYF. DNA of the CDR3: TGTGCCAGCAGCACCTCCCCGGCAGGGCTAGGCGAGCAGTACTTC. Supplemented by reference TRBV7-8 and TRBJ2-7, the full variable domain reads GAGVSQSPRYKVAKRGQDVALRCDPISGHVSLFWYQQALGQGPEFLTYFQNEAQLDKSGLPSDRFFAERPEGSVSTLKIQRTQQEDSAVYLCASSTSPAGLGEQYFGPGTRLTVT.

The rearrangement joins TRBV23-1 to TRBJ2-1, with 9 bases identical to TRBD1. TRBV23-1 is flagged as an ORF with uncertain function. V gave up 4 bases and J gave up 4 bases; unmatched junction bases: 8. The CDR3 runs 16 residues. The CDR3 is CASSPLSGTGYNEQFF. CDR3 DNA: TGCGCCAGCAGTCCCCTCTCGGGGACAGGGTACAATGAGCAGTTCTTC.

The genes are TRBV7-2 and TRBJ2-1; a weak D match, TRBD2 (5 bases). The V end was cut by 1 base, the J end by 16 bases, with 17 bases between. CDR3 size: 13 residues. Germline V gene lookup returns CDR1 SGHTA and CDR2 FQGNSA. Here the CDR3 reads CASSLGLASPVFF. The CDR3 DNA reads TGTGCCAGCAGCTTAGGTCTAGCCTCCCCGGTTTTCTTC.

The V gene is TRBV5-1, the J gene TRBJ2-7; D might be TRBD2 (5 bases). The V gene's germline CDR1 is SGHRS and CDR2 YFSETQ. Trimming removed 4 bases from V and 5 bases from J, with 10 bases in between. The length of the CDR3 is 12 residues. The CDR3 region has the DNA TGCGCCAGCAGCCAGCCCGGGGACGAGCAGTACTTC. Translated, it gives CASSQPGDEQYF. The full variable domain, with the rest looked up from reference TRBV5-1 and TRBJ2-7, is KAGVTQTPRYLIKTRGQQVTLSCSPISGHRSVSWYQQTPGQGLQFLFEYFSETQRNKGNFPGRFSGRQFSNSRSEMNVSTLELGDSALYLCASSQPGDEQYFGPGTRLTVT.

This clone was seen only a few times. The genes are TRBV25-1 and TRBJ1-1; 7 nucleotides line up with TRBD1. Germline loops: CDR1 MGHDK, CDR2 SYGVNS. The CDR3 is 13 residues long. V lost 8 bases and J lost 3; bases outside the gene matches: 6. The chain's CDR3 is CASLRQGDTEAFF. CDR3 bases: TGTGCCAGCCTACGACAGGGTGACACTGAAGCTTTCTTT. The full variable domain, with the rest looked up from reference TRBV25-1 and TRBJ1-1, is EADIYQTPRYLVIGTGKKITLECSQTMGHDKMYWYQQDPGMELHLIHYSYGVNSTEKGDLSSESTVSRIRTEHFPLTLESARPSHTSQYLCASLRQGDTEAFFGQGTRLTVV.

This clone was counted once. This sequence joins TRBV5-1 and TRBJ2-3; TRBD2 matches at 14 bases. Germline CDR1 and CDR2: SGHRS and YFSETQ. CDR3 size: 16 residues. V was clipped by 4 bases and J by 4 bases; unmatched bases: 5. In DNA, the CDR3 is TGCGCCAGCAGCGGGACTAGCGGGAGTCGGGCAGATACGCAGTATTTT. Translating gives CASSGTSGSRADTQYF.

This chain's CDR3 is CASSFAGGQGYGYTF. In DNA, the CDR3 is TGTGCCAGCAGCTTCGCAGGGGGTCAGGGCTATGGCTACACCTTC. The V call is TRBV28, the J call TRBJ1-2; 7 nucleotides agree with TRBD1. The CDR3 loop spans 15 amino acids. In germline, CDR1 is MDHEN, CDR2 SYDVKM. V was clipped by 6 bases and J by 4 bases; unmatched bases: 11.

The J gene is TRBJ1-2, the V gene TRBV6-2 or TRBV6-3; 7 positions match TRBD1. This CDR3 spans 14 amino acids. Germline CDR1 and CDR2: MNHEY and SVGEGT. The V segment lost 5 bases and the J segment 7 bases; nucleotides outside the gene matches: 10. CDR3 amino acids: CASSPGTAGTGYTF. The CDR3 bases are TGTGCCAGCAGTCCCGGGACAGCAGGAACTGGCTACACCTTC.

The rearrangement joins TRBV7-2 to TRBJ2-3; 15 nucleotides line up with TRBD2. Losses at the gene ends were 0 bases for V and 5 bases for J; bases not matched to a gene: 9. Looked up from germline, CDR1 is SGHTA and CDR2 is FQGNSA. The length of the CDR3 is 19 residues. CDR3 amino acids: CASSLAFGLAGGPGDTQYF. The CDR3 DNA reads as TGTGCCAGCAGCTTAGCCTTCGGACTAGCGGGAGGGCCGGGAGATACGCAGTATTTT.

The CDR3 sequence is CASSPQGNTEAFF. CDR3 in DNA: TGTGCCAGCAGTCCCCAGGGTAACACTGAAGCTTTCTTT. V gene TRBV6-2 or TRBV6-3 combines with J gene TRBJ1-1, with D perhaps TRBD1 (5 bases). V was pared by 5 bases and J by 2 bases, with 9 bases between. Germline-derived CDR1 and CDR2 are MNHEY and SVGEGT. This CDR3 has 13 amino acids.

The gene calls are TRBV27 and TRBJ2-5, with D perhaps matching TRBD2 (6 bases). CDR3 length: 14 residues. The germline V gene encodes CDR1 MNHEY and CDR2 SMNVEV (reference sequence). Trimming took off 2 bases at V and 2 bases at J, with 9 bases between the two ends. The CDR3 region is CASSLVEGQETQYF. CDR3 nucleotide sequence: TGTGCCAGCAGTTTAGTGGAGGGGCAAGAGACCCAGTACTTC.

The chain carries TRBV4-3 and TRBJ2-7; 8 positions agree with TRBD1. There are 17 residues in the CDR3. CDR1 is LGHNA, CDR2 YSLEER, per germline. Germline trimming cut 4 bases from V and 0 bases from J; bases unmatched to any gene: 11. The CDR3 coding sequence is TGCGCCAGCAGCCGAGAAAGCGGACAGGGAGTCTCCTACGAGCAGTACTTC. It encodes CASSRESGQGVSYEQYF.